This T cell receptor (beta chain) was found in a study of regulatory T cells in long-lasting Graves disease. Study-wide findings and caveats: Analyses excluded thyroid tissue, covering peripheral blood alone.

The time point: newly diagnosed GD, antithyroid drugs for less than 3 months. Extracted RNA from PBMCs served as the source of the TCR library. In this sample, this clonotype turned up a few times. Its antigen is unknown. Sequencing libraries for TCR beta were prepared with iRepertoire HTBI primers and Arm-PCR of CDR3 regions. TCRdb ran MiXCR on the multiplex PCR reads and lists one entry per CDR3 protein. The table lists roughly 420,000 distinct CDR3 sequences, 13% to 15% of them singletons. This sample was shared with a second study, whose subject was T cells in Graves' hyperthyroidism and ophthalmopathy. As reported in that work: Through a model of 13 V-J features, ophthalmopathy was separated from stable hyperthyroidism. Ophthalmopathy was predicted by the model a median of roughly 6 months ahead of onset.

Here the sequenced sample was peripheral blood mononuclear cells (PBMCs), taken at new diagnosis, from a patient treated with antithyroid drugs. This sequence originates from a woman between 50 and 59 years old with Graves disease.

The CDR3 is CASSSDSIYEQYF. CDR3 coding DNA: TGTGCCAGCTCATCGGACAGTATCTACGAGCAGTACTTC. The chain recombines TRBV18 with TRBJ2-7, with a possible D match to TRBD1 (6 bases). Trimming cost V 5 bases and J 3 bases, with 11 bases left between them. Per the germline V gene, CDR1 is KGHSH and CDR2 is LQKENI. CDR3 length: 13 amino acids.